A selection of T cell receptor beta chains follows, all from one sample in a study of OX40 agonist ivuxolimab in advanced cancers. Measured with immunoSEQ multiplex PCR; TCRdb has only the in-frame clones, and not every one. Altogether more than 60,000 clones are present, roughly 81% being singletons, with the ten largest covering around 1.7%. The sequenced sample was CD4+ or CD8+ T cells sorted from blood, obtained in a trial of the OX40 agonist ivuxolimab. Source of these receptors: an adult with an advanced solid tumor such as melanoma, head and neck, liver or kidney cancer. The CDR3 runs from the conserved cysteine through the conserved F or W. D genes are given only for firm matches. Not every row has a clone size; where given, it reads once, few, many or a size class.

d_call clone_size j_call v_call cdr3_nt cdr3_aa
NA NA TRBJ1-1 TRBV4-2 TGTGCCAGCAGCCAAGAGCTGGGAATAGCGGGGACTGAAGCTTTCTTT CASSQELGIAGTEAFF
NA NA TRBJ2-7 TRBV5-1 TGCGCCAGCAGCTTGGAACAGGGTGCCTACGAGCAGTACTTC CASSLEQGAYEQYF
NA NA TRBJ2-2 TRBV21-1 TGTGCCAGAACTTCACCGGGGGCCGGGGAGCTGTTTTTT CARTSPGAGELFF
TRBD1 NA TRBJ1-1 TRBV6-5 TGTGCCAGTACGGACAGGGAAAACACTGAAGCTTTCTTT CASTDRENTEAFF
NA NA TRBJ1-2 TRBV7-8 TGTGCCAGCAGCTTAAATGGAGGAGACGTAGGAGGCTACACCTTC CASSLNGGDVGGYTF
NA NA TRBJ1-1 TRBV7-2 TGTGCCAGCAGCTTATACGCAGGGGAGACCACTGAAGCTTTCTTT CASSLYAGETTEAFF
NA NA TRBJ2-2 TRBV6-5 TGTGCCAGCATGGGAGGGGGGCCAACGGAGGAGCTGTTTTTT CASMGGGPTEELFF
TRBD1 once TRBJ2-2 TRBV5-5 TGTGCCAGCAGCTTGGGAGACAGGGGCTCCGGGGAGCTGTTTTTT CASSLGDRGSGELFF
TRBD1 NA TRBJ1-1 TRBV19 TGTGCCAGTAGTATACAGGGGGAGACTGAAGCTTTCTTT CASSIQGETEAFF
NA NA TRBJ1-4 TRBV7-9 TGTGCCAGCAGCTTATTGGGGAGGTCGGATGAAAAACTGTTTTTT CASSLLGRSDEKLFF
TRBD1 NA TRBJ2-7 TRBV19 TGTGCCAGTACCCTAGGACAGGGAAATTCCTACGAGCAGTACTTC CASTLGQGNSYEQYF
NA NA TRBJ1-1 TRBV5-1 TGCGCCAGCAGCTTGGGTATGGACCCCGGGTGGGCTTTCTTT CASSLGMDPGWAFF
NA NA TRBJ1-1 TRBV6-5 TGTGCCAGCAGCTACACGAGGGAGACTGAAGCTTTCTTT CASSYTRETEAFF
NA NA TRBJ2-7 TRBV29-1 TGCAGCGCCCTGTCGGAGACGACCTACGAGCAGTACTTC CSALSETTYEQYF
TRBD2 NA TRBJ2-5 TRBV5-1 TGCGCCAGCAGCTTGGGGGTAGCGGGGGACCAAGAGACCCAGTACTTC CASSLGVAGDQETQYF
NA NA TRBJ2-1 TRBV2 TGTGCCAGCAGTAGCGCGGACTCCTACAATGAGCAGTTCTTC CASSSADSYNEQFF
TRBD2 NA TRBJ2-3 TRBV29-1 TGCAGCGTCAGCGGACTAGCGGGAGGGCCCCCAGATACGCAGTATTTT CSVSGLAGGPPDTQYF
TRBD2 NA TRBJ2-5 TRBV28 TGTGCCAGCAGTCTAGCGGGAGGGGCGGAGACCCAGTACTTC CASSLAGGAETQYF
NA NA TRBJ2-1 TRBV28 TGTGCCAGCAGGCCGATAGACGGGACAAGCTACAATGAGCAGTTCTTC CASRPIDGTSYNEQFF
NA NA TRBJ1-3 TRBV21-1 TGTGCCAGCAGCATAACGACAGGGGAAATATGTGCTTCTGGAAACACCATATATTTT CASSITTGEICASGNTIYF
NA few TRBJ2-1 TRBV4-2 TGTGCCAGCAGCCAAGAAGCCGGGATAAGTGAGCAGTTCTTC CASSQEAGISEQFF
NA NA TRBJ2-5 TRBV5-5 TGTGCCAGCAGCTTGCGTCCTTCCCAAGAGACCCAGTACTTC CASSLRPSQETQYF
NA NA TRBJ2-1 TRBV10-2 TGCGCCAGCAGGCACAGCAATGAGCAGTTCTTC CASRHSNEQFF
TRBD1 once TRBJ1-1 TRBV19 TGTGCCAGTAGTTTGCTGACAGGGTTGAACACTGAAGCTTTCTTT CASSLLTGLNTEAFF
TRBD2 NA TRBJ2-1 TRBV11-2 TGTGCCAGCAGCCTAGAGACTAGCGGGAACAATGAGCAGTTCTTC CASSLETSGNNEQFF
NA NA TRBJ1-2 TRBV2 TGTGCCAGCAGTGGGGGAGCTAACTATGGCTACACCTTC CASSGGANYGYTF
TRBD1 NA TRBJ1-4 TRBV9 TGTGCCAGCAGCGTAGAAGGCCGAACAGGGGGGCCGGGTGAAAAACTGTTTTTT CASSVEGRTGGPGEKLFF
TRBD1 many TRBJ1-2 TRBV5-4 TGTGCCAGCAGCTTGGGCGGGACAGGCCTTGGTGGCTACACCTTC CASSLGGTGLGGYTF
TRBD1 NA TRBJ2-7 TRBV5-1 TGCGCCAGCGCCACCCGGGACAGCTCCTACGAGCAGTACTTC CASATRDSSYEQYF
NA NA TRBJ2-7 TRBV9 TGTGCCAGCAGCGTAGGAGAGTTGGGGGTGCAGTCCTACGAGCAGTACTTC CASSVGELGVQSYEQYF
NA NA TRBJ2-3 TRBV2 TGTGCCAGCAGGCAATCAGATACGCAGTATTTT CASRQSDTQYF
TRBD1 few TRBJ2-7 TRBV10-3 TGTGCCAGCCGACAGGGTCAATCGAACTACGAGCAGTACTTC CASRQGQSNYEQYF
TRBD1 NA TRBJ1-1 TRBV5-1 TGCGCCAGCAGCCCGAATGGACAGGCCTATGAAGCTTTCTTT CASSPNGQAYEAFF
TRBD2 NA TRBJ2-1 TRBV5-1 TGCGCCAGCAGCCGCCTAAAGACTAGCGGGGGGGGACCCCAGTTCTTC CASSRLKTSGGGPQFF
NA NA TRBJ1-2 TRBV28 TGTGCCAGCTCAGGAGGTTATGGCTACACCTTC CASSGGYGYTF
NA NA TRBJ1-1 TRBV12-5 TGTGCTAGTGGTTTCTCAACGGGACGAGCTTTCTTT CASGFSTGRAFF
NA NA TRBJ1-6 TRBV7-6 TGTGCCAGCAGCTCCGTGGGGGGATCACCCCTCCACTTT CASSSVGGSPLHF
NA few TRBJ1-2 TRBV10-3 TGTGCCATCAGTGAAGGGCAGGCGAGCTACACCTTC CAISEGQASYTF
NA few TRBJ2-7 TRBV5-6 TGTGCCAGCAGCTTTTACGGCGTCCCCTACGAGCAGTACTTC CASSFYGVPYEQYF
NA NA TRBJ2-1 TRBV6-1 TGTGCCAGCAGGACTCCGACCCCGTATGAGCAGTTCTTC CASRTPTPYEQFF
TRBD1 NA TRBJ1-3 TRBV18 TGTGCCAGCTCACCCCAGGACAGGGCGGGAAACACCATATATTTT CASSPQDRAGNTIYF
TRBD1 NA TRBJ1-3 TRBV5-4 TGTGCCAGCAGCTTGGGACAGGGAGTCTCTGGAAACACCATATATTTT CASSLGQGVSGNTIYF
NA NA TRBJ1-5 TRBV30 TGTGCCTGGAGTTACAAGGGGGTTCAGCCCCAGCATTTT CAWSYKGVQPQHF
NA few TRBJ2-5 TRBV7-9 TGTGCCAGCAGCTTAGTGGGGGAGACCCAGTACTTC CASSLVGETQYF
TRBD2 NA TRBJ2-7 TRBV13 TGTGCCAGCAGCTTACTAGCGGGGGGGACTACGCGCGGCGAGCAGTACTTC CASSLLAGGTTRGEQYF
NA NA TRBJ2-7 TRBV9 TGTGCCAGCAGCTCCACGTTCGACAGCTCCTACGAGCAGTACTTC CASSSTFDSSYEQYF
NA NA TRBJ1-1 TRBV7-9 TGTGCCAGCAGCTTAAAAATGTTCGGCACTGAAGCTTTCTTT CASSLKMFGTEAFF
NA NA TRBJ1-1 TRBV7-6 TGTGCCAGCAGCCTAAACGGAGTGGACACTGAAGCTTTCTTT CASSLNGVDTEAFF
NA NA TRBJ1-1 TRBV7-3 TGTGCCAGCAGCACTTCGGGGGAGGACACTGAAGCTTTCTTT CASSTSGEDTEAFF
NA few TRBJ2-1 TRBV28 TGTGCCAGCAACAATTACAATGAGCAGTTCTTC CASNNYNEQFF
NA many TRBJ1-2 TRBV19 TGTGCCAGTAGGACTCCGGGACATAAAGCAGGTGGCTACACCTTC CASRTPGHKAGGYTF
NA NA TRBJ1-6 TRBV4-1 TGCGCCAGCAGCCAAGAGTGGGGTACTTATTCACCCCTCCACTTT CASSQEWGTYSPLHF
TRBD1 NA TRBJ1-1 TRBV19 TGTGCCAGTACCCCGGACAGGCTTATGAACACTGAAGCTTTCTTT CASTPDRLMNTEAFF